A single sample gave rise to the 17 T cell receptor beta chains below, sequenced in a study of T cell repertoires in cytomegalovirus infection. TCRdb reprocessed the reads via MiXCR and lists one record per CDR3 protein. The repertoire includes roughly 500,000 distinct CDR3 sequences, 16% of them detected once, and roughly 25% sits in the top ten. Sequencing input: CD8+ T cells from PBMCs. These receptors were obtained from a human donor in good health (CMV status not recorded). Some clones in this sample may be carry-over from other donors' samples.

Ten or more counts support this clonotype. The rearrangement links TRBV7-9 to TRBJ2-2; a possible D gene is TRBD1 (6 bases). CDR1 is SEHNR and CDR2 is FQNEAQ in the germline V gene (reference sequence). With 5 bases removed from V and 6 bases from J, the gap between germline ends came to 19 bases. The CDR3 loop spans 16 amino acids. CDR3 DNA: TGTGCCAGCAGCCGGACAGTAACAGGCAGCGCCGGGGAGCTGTTTTTT. Residues: CASSRTVTGSAGELFF.

The CDR3 is CASSVAAPTGGSNTEAFF. The CDR3, as DNA: TGTGCCAGCAGCGTAGCTGCACCGACAGGGGGCTCGAACACTGAAGCTTTCTTT. This rearrangement joins TRBV9 to TRBJ1-1; 10 nucleotides line up with TRBD1. Germline V gene data show CDR1 as SGDLS and CDR2 as YYNGEE. J lost 1 base, V lost 0 bases, and 9 bases had no gene match. The CDR3 consists of 18 residues.

This clonotype has a count of ten or more. CDR3 nucleotide sequence: TGTGCCAGAACTTCCCCGGGACAGGGGATTGATACGCAGTATTTT. Its translation is CARTSPGQGIDTQYF. The V and J genes are TRBV2 and TRBJ2-3, with TRBD1 matching 10 bases. This CDR3 is 15 amino acids long. Trimming took 9 bases from V and 6 from J; bases not matched to a gene: 12. From germline, CDR1 is SNHLY and CDR2 FYNNEI.

This clonotype was observed a few times. The rearrangement links TRBV27 to TRBJ1-1; TRBD1 agrees at 8 bases. The V gene end was trimmed by 4 bases and the J gene end by 2 bases; junction bases not matched to a gene: 12. CDR3 length: 17 residues. Looked up from germline, CDR1 is MNHEY and CDR2 is SMNVEV (reference sequence). CDR3 nucleotide sequence: TGTGCCAGCAGTTCAACGGACAGGGCATCCCTCAACACTGAAGCTTTCTTT. Encoded protein: CASSSTDRASLNTEAFF.

This sequence joins TRBV27 and TRBJ1-2; TRBD1 might be the D (5 bases). The CDR3 is 12 residues long. CDR1 is MNHEY, CDR2 SMNVEV, per germline (reference sequence). Trimming removed 5 bases at V and 2 bases at J, with 6 bases between. The CDR3 sequence is CASSGGNYGYTF. The CDR3 DNA reads TGTGCCAGCAGTGGGGGAAACTATGGCTACACCTTC.

The CDR3 region has the DNA TGTGCCATCAGCCCGACAAGGAGCATTCAGTACTTC. This gives the protein CAISPTRSIQYF. The V and J genes are TRBV10-3 and TRBJ2-4; D is undetermined. CDR1 and CDR2 (germline): ENHRY, SYGVKD. The CDR3 runs to 12 residues. With 6 bases removed from V and 9 bases from J, the gap between germline ends came to 12 bases.

This clonotype has a count of ten or more. V is TRBV7-8 and J is TRBJ1-1; D perhaps matches TRBD1 (5 bases). The CDR3 has 14 residues. Between the trimmed V and J ends, which lost 1 base and 3 bases, there was a span of 9 bases. The germline V gene encodes CDR1 SGHVS and CDR2 FQNEAQ. CDR3 coding DNA: TGTGCCAGCAGCTTAGAGGGAGGGGACACTGAAGCTTTCTTT. As protein: CASSLEGGDTEAFF.

Details on this clonotype: With a much larger clone just one base away, this may be a read error. The V gene is TRBV5-6, the J gene TRBJ1-1; 7 bases map to TRBD1. V was clipped by 4 bases and J by 6 bases; unmatched bases: 3. CDR3 length: 12 residues. Per the germline V gene, CDR1 is SGHDT and CDR2 is YYEEEE. The chain's CDR3 is CASSPGQAEAFF. DNA for the CDR3: TGTGCCAGCAGCCCCGGACAGGCTGAAGCTTTCTTT. Variable domain in full (rest from reference TRBV5-6 and TRBJ1-1): DAGVTQSPTHLIKTRGQQVTLRCSPKSGHDTVSWYQQALGQGPQFIFQYYEEEERQRGNFPDRFSGHQFPNYSSELNVNALLLGDSALYLCASSPGQAEAFFGQGTRLTVV.

This clonotype was observed a handful of times. V and J are TRBV11-2 and TRBJ2-7, with 7 bases that match TRBD1. Germline CDR1 is SGHAT and CDR2 is FQNNGV. The CDR3 loop spans 16 amino acids. V shed 5 bases and J 3 bases; nucleotides not matched to a gene: 13. The CDR3 protein is CASSTLTGRLDYEQYF. CDR3 nucleotide sequence: TGTGCCAGCAGCACGTTGACAGGGAGACTGGACTACGAGCAGTACTTC.

The gene calls are TRBV4-2 and TRBJ2-1; possibly TRBD1 or TRBD2 for D (6 bases each). Germline-derived CDR1 and CDR2 are LGHNA and YNFKEQ. The CDR3 is made up of 13 amino acids. The V end lost 1 base, the J end lost 8 bases, and 9 bases lay between the germline ends. CDR3 in amino acids: CASSQGRGDEQFF. The CDR3 DNA reads TGTGCCAGCAGCCAAGGTAGGGGGGATGAGCAGTTCTTC.

V gene TRBV15 combines with J gene TRBJ2-1, with D possibly TRBD2 on 5 matching bases. The CDR3 runs to 15 residues. Per germline, CDR1 LNHNV and CDR2 YYDKDF (reference sequence). Trimming took 7 bases from V and 6 from J, leaving 19 bases between them. The CDR3 loop is CATTPTSTEVNEQFF. As DNA, the CDR3 is TGTGCCACCACCCCGACATCAACGGAGGTCAATGAGCAGTTCTTC.

This clonotype was seen at least ten times. V is TRBV6-1 and J is TRBJ2-7, with D tentatively TRBD1 (5 bases). CDR1 is MNHNS, CDR2 SASEGT, per germline. V gave up 7 bases and J gave up 0 bases, with 19 bases separating them. The length of the CDR3 is 16 residues. The DNA of the CDR3 is TGTGCCAGCACCCAAAGCCCCAGACAGTCCTCCTACGAGCAGTACTTC. Encoded protein: CASTQSPRQSSYEQYF.

This clonotype was seen only a few times. The chain carries TRBV14 and TRBJ2-4; TRBD1 or TRBD2 may be the D gene (6 bases each). Germline CDR1 SGHDN, CDR2 FVKESK. V shed 4 bases and J shed 4 bases, with 17 bases lying between them. The CDR3 spans 16 residues. In DNA form, the CDR3 reads TGTGCCAGCAGCCCCACGGGTCGGGGGCCTAAAAACATTCAGTACTTC. The encoded protein is CASSPTGRGPKNIQYF.

Points on this clonotype: The junction and the germline gene differ at one end; a read error may be behind it. The J gene is TRBJ2-2, the V gene TRBV6-1, with D tentatively TRBD1 or TRBD2 (5 bases each). The germline gives CDR1 MNHNS, CDR2 SASEGT. This CDR3 comprises 14 residues. CDR3 nucleotides: TGTGCCAGCCGGGGAGCAGGGTACACCGGGGAGCTGTGTTTT. Translation: CASRGAGYTGELCF.

This clonotype was observed a few times. The chain joins TRBV12-5 to TRBJ1-2; D uncertain. Trimming took 2 bases from V and 2 from J, leaving 9 bases between them. The CDR3 has 14 amino acids. From germline, CDR1 is LGHNT and CDR2 FRNRAP. CDR3 nucleotides: TGTGCTAGTGGTTTGTCCCTTTCCAACTATGGCTACACCTTC. Protein product: CASGLSLSNYGYTF.

In DNA form, the CDR3 reads TGTGCCAGCAGCCAGACCTATCCGGGACTAGCGGGGTTCGAGCAGTACTTC. Its translation: CASSQTYPGLAGFEQYF. This chain uses TRBV27 with TRBJ2-7; 13 bases agree with TRBD2. The germline CDR1 and CDR2 sequences are MNHEY and SMNVEV (reference sequence). The ends lost 6 bases at V and 6 bases at J; junction bases unmatched: 14. The CDR3 totals 17 residues.

The J gene is TRBJ1-2, the V gene TRBV5-4; D is possibly TRBD1 (6 bases). V was trimmed by 0 bases and J by 1 base, leaving 19 bases between them. Germline CDR1 SGHNT, CDR2 YYREEE (reference sequence). The CDR3 has 18 amino acids. CDR3 DNA: TGTGCCAGCAGCTTGGCCGGGTCTTGGGTAGGGGGTAACTATGGCTACACCTTC. Amino acid sequence: CASSLAGSWVGGNYGYTF.